This entry lists 9 T cell receptor beta chains sequenced from one sample in a study of blood T cell repertoires in COVID-19. The data were produced by immunoSEQ multiplex PCR, yet TCRdb's version contains in-frame clones alone and is incomplete. The sample gives about 170,000 clones, approximately 87% of which show up once; 4.4% is in the top ten. The specimen was PBMCs or T cells enriched from blood (not recorded which). Receptors were obtained from a woman in her forties or fifties who had recovered from COVID-19.

The J gene is TRBJ1-3, the V gene TRBV7-2, with 9 bases identical to TRBD1. The ends lost 5 bases at V and 2 bases at J; junction bases unmatched: 10. Germline values: CDR1 SGHTA, CDR2 FQGNSA. The CDR3 covers 17 residues. DNA for the CDR3: TGTGCCAGCAGCCGGACCGGGACAGGGAGGACTGGAAACACCATATATTTT. This sequence encodes CASSRTGTGRTGNTIYF.

As regards this clone: Other nucleotide sequences in the sample specify the same CDR3. The chain joins TRBV19 to TRBJ1-5; 9 nucleotides align to TRBD1. The CDR3 sequence is 15 residues long. J was trimmed by 4 bases and V by 4 bases; bases with no gene match: 5. Germline values: CDR1 LNHDA, CDR2 SQIVND (reference sequence). CDR3 loop: CASSTWGQGNQPQHF. In DNA, the CDR3 is TGTGCCAGTAGTACGTGGGGACAGGGTAATCAGCCCCAGCATTTT.

The chain couples TRBV5-1 to TRBJ1-1, with 7 bases fitting TRBD1. The CDR3 loop spans 15 amino acids. CDR1 and CDR2 from the germline V gene are SGHRS and YFSETQ. The V segment lost 0 bases and the J segment 3 bases; nucleotides outside the gene matches: 5. This CDR3 reads CASSLGGTDYTEAFF. In DNA, the CDR3 is TGCGCCAGCAGCTTGGGGGGGACAGATTACACTGAAGCTTTCTTT.

In regard to this clone: One end of the junction fails to match germline, which may point to a read error. The genes are TRBV3-1 (or the pseudogene TRBV3-2) and TRBJ2-1; TRBD2 aligns across 9 bases. Germline V lookup: CDR1 LGHDT, CDR2 YNNKEL (reference sequence). The CDR3 runs 13 residues. This chain's CDR3 is CASSQELAGTRIF. Here the CDR3 DNA reads TGTGCCAGCAGCCAAGAGCTAGCGGGAACTAGGATCTTC.

This clone was picked up a small number of times. The CDR3 sequence is CASSHPQGFNQPQHF. Here the CDR3 DNA reads TGCGCCAGCAGCCACCCACAGGGGTTCAATCAGCCCCAGCATTTT. This chain uses TRBV4-1 with TRBJ1-5, with 7 nucleotides matching TRBD1. The CDR3 consists of 15 residues. The germline V gene has CDR1 MGHRA and CDR2 YSYEKL. V was clipped by 3 bases and J by 3 bases; unmatched bases: 5.

The V gene is TRBV9, the J gene TRBJ2-3; possible D gene TRBD2, 6 bases. The V gene's germline CDR1 is SGDLS and CDR2 YYNGEE. With 7 bases removed from V and 2 bases from J, the gap between germline ends came to 14 bases. The CDR3 loop spans 14 amino acids. CDR3 residues: CASSGSPPTDTQYF. Written as DNA, the CDR3 is TGTGCCAGCTCCGGGAGCCCCCCCACAGATACGCAGTATTTT.

The chain links TRBV7-2 to TRBJ2-3; tentative D call: TRBD2 (5 bases). There are 13 residues in the CDR3. Deletions cut 5 bases from V and 8 bases from J, with 14 bases between. Per germline, CDR1 SGHTA and CDR2 FQGNSA. As DNA, the CDR3 is TGTGCCAGCAGCCCCCCGCCCGCGGGTACGCAGTATTTT. Amino acids: CASSPPPAGTQYF.

This chain joins TRBV4-3 and TRBJ2-4; D call uncertain. CDR3 length equals 15 residues. Trimming stripped 1 base from V and 4 bases from J, with 11 bases between. Germline CDR1 reads LGHNA; CDR2 reads YSLEER. CDR3 region: CASSQVPAAKNIQYF. CDR3 coding DNA: TGCGCCAGCAGCCAAGTTCCGGCGGCGAAAAACATTCAGTACTTC.

In DNA, the CDR3 is TGTGCCATCAGTGTACACCCAAGCAATCAGCCCCAGCATTTT. Protein product: CAISVHPSNQPQHF. This chain connects TRBV10-3 to TRBJ1-5; D is ambiguous. This CDR3 is 14 amino acids long. Deletions cut 4 bases from V and 1 base from J, with 8 bases between. Per germline, CDR1 ENHRY and CDR2 SYGVKD.